This T cell receptor (beta chain) is drawn from a study of OX40 agonist ivuxolimab in advanced cancers. Study-wide points: It was also the case that some nonresponders had low normalized T-cell clonal expansion. Those patients achieving a partial response at 0.1-3.0 mg/kg showed among the lowest clonal expansion.

Details on this clone: Its antigen remains unknown.

V trimming: 1 base; J trimming: 6 bases; junction bases outside the gene matches: 8. The germline V gene encodes CDR1 SGHTA and CDR2 FQGNSA. This CDR3 spans 17 amino acids. This table comes from immunoSEQ multiplex PCR, and its TCRdb copy is limited to in-frame clones, with some not included. The profile shows approximately 58,000 clones, about 83% of them singletons. The sample was CD4+ or CD8+ T cells sorted from blood, taken in a trial of the OX40 agonist ivuxolimab. The source of this sequence is an adult with an advanced solid tumor such as melanoma, head and neck, liver or kidney cancer. This chain joins TRBV7-2 and TRBJ1-6; 8 bases are shared with TRBD1. The CDR3 DNA sequence: TGTGCCAGCAGCTTAGTGGTCCGGGGGACAGGTAATTCACCCCTCCACTTT. It is translated as CASSLVVRGTGNSPLHF.